A selection of T cell receptor beta chains follows, all from one sample in a study of shared clonotypes between healthy human individuals. Clones were sequenced by immunoSEQ multiplex PCR, and TCRdb holds only the in-frame ones, with some missing. The sample contains some 2,000,000 clones, roughly 95% of which appear only once. Sample: naive CD4+ T cells sorted from blood. The receptors stem from a man between 18 and 29 years old in good health. The CDR3 runs from the conserved cysteine through the conserved F or W. A D gene is named only where the DNA matches it firmly. Not every row has a clone size; where given, it reads once, few, many or a size class.

NA	TRBV7-9	NA	TRBJ1-3	TGTGCCAGCAGCCCAAGGGGGGTTTCTGGAAACACCATATATTTT	CASSPRGVSGNTIYF
NA	TRBV6-1	NA	TRBJ1-2	TGTGCCAGCAGTGTCTGGGGGTTGAACTATGGCTACACCTTC	CASSVWGLNYGYTF
NA	TRBV4-3	once	TRBJ1-3	TGCGCCAGCAGCCAAGATCGGCAGTTCTCTGGAAACACCATATATTTT	CASSQDRQFSGNTIYF
NA	TRBV27	NA	TRBJ1-1	TGTGCCAGCAGACGGCTAATCGGGCTGAACACTGAAGCTTTCTTT	CASRRLIGLNTEAFF
NA	TRBV21-1	NA	TRBJ2-7	TGTGCCAGCAGCAAAGCTCGCCACAGAGGTCGGGGGCACCCCTACGAGCAGTACTTC	CASSKARHRGRGHPYEQYF
NA	TRBV5-1	NA	TRBJ1-4	TGCGCCAGCAGTTCGGGAATGTTATACGAAAAACTGTTTTTT	CASSSGMLYEKLFF
NA	TRBV5-5	NA	TRBJ2-1	TGTGCCAGTATCTCGGGACTTAATTACAATGAGCAGTTCTTC	CASISGLNYNEQFF
NA	TRBV4-3	NA	TRBJ2-3	TGCGCCAGCAGCCAAGAAGGGTCTAGCACAGATACGCAGTATTTT	CASSQEGSSTDTQYF
TRBD2	TRBV10-1	NA	TRBJ2-7	TGCGCCAGCAGTTATTTGGTAGCGGGAGAACCCCACGAGCAGTACTTC	CASSYLVAGEPHEQYF
TRBD2	TRBV2	NA	TRBJ2-5	TGTGCCAGCAGTCCCAGTAGCGGGGGGGCGTCGAGGACCCAGTACTTC	CASSPSSGGASRTQYF
NA	TRBV9	NA	TRBJ2-2	TGTGCCAGCAGCCTCCAGAACACCGGGGAGCTGTTTTTT	CASSLQNTGELFF
NA	TRBV2	NA	TRBJ2-1	TGTGCCAGCAGGAACACAGGTGTCAATGAGCAGTTCTTC	CASRNTGVNEQFF
NA	TRBV28	NA	TRBJ2-7	TGTGCCAGCAGCCCGCCTAGGCAGGGCCTAGCGGAGCAGTACTTC	CASSPPRQGLAEQYF
NA	TRBV10-3	once	TRBJ2-7	TGTGCCATCCAATCCCGGACTAATTACGAGCAGTACTTC	CAIQSRTNYEQYF
NA	TRBV5-8	NA	TRBJ2-5	TGTGCCAGCAGCTTCCTCGGACAAGAGACCCAGTACTTC	CASSFLGQETQYF
NA	TRBV5-1	NA	TRBJ2-5	TGCGCCAGCAGCCAAGCGAGGGGAGTCCAAGAGACCCAGTACTTC	CASSQARGVQETQYF
TRBD2	TRBV5-1	NA	TRBJ2-3	TGCGCCAGCAGCCGATCGGGGACTAGCGGCAGCACAGATACGCAGTATTTT	CASSRSGTSGSTDTQYF
TRBD2	TRBV19	NA	TRBJ2-5	TGTGCCAGTAGTACCTCGAGGTCGCGACGACTAGCACATGACTTAGAGACCCAGTACTTC	CASSTSRSRRLAHDLETQYF
TRBD1	TRBV6-5	NA	TRBJ1-1	TGTGCCAGCAGCACCGTACAGGGGATACGGACTGAAGCTTTCTTT	CASSTVQGIRTEAFF
TRBD1	TRBV2	NA	TRBJ2-7	TGTGCCAGCAGTGAAGCGGGACAGGGCACATACGAGCAGTACTTC	CASSEAGQGTYEQYF
NA	TRBV7-9	once	TRBJ1-2	TGTGCCATCCTAAGAACAGGGCGGTCGGGCAGCAGGGACTATGGCTACACCTTC	CAILRTGRSGSRDYGYTF
NA	TRBV10-3	NA	TRBJ1-4	TGTGCCATCAGTGAGTCGCCAGGGGCTAATGAAAAACTGTTTTTT	CAISESPGANEKLFF
NA	TRBV6-6	NA	TRBJ1-1	TGTGCCAGCAGTTACTCGCCCGAGGCTGAAGCTTTCTTT	CASSYSPEAEAFF
NA	TRBV7-2	NA	TRBJ1-2	TGTGCCAGCAGCTTAGCAGGGTTTGATGGCTACACCTTC	CASSLAGFDGYTF
TRBD1	TRBV4-3	NA	TRBJ2-5	TGCGCCAGCAGCCAAGAGTCAGGGGGATTAGAGACCCAGTACTTC	CASSQESGGLETQYF
NA	TRBV7-2	once	TRBJ2-3	TGTGCCAGCACCGAAGCGAGGGGCACAGATACGCAGTATTTT	CASTEARGTDTQYF
NA	TRBV6-1	NA	TRBJ2-2	TGTGCCAGCAGTGGAATCCAGGGGTTCGGGGAGCTGTTTTTT	CASSGIQGFGELFF
TRBD1	TRBV5-1	NA	TRBJ1-1	TGCGCCAGCAGCGGAGGGGGACAGGGGAACACTGAAGCTTTCTTT	CASSGGGQGNTEAFF
NA	TRBV20-1	NA	TRBJ2-5	TGCAGCGCCGGGGCCTCTCGGACCCAGTACTTC	CSAGASRTQYF